The 9 T cell receptor beta chains in this list originate from one sample, sequenced in a study of T cells in localized non-small cell lung cancer. TCRdb's table, derived via immunoSEQ multiplex PCR, lists solely in-frame clones and lacks some. The repertoire holds fewer than 12,000 clones, with under 55% as singletons. Material: lymph node tissue, obtained before any cancer treatment. These receptors came from a woman aged 35 to 69 with stage II squamous cell lung carcinoma.

This clone was detected once. A junction boundary mismatches the germline segment, possibly from a read error. The V gene is TRBV19, the J gene TRBJ2-3; 8 nucleotides match TRBD2. Germline V gene sequence: CDR1 LNHDA, CDR2 SQIVND (reference sequence). The CDR3 loop spans 15 amino acids. DNA for the CDR3: TGTGCGAGTACCGGGCGGGAGGACCTCACAGATACGCAGTATTTT. Amino acid sequence: CASTGREDLTDTQYF. Based on the CDR3 plus reference TRBV19 and TRBJ2-3, the full variable domain is DGGITQSPKYLFRKEGQNVTLSCEQNLNHDAMYWYRQDPGQGLRLIYYSQIVNDFQKGDIAEGYSVSREKKESFPLTVTSAQKNPTAFYLCASTGREDLTDTQYFGPGTRLTVL.

V gene TRBV6-8 combines with J gene TRBJ1-6; possible D gene TRBD1, 5 bases. CDR3 length: 15 amino acids. Germline CDR1 is MNHGY and CDR2 is SAAAGT. Trimming took 6 bases from V and 8 from J, leaving 17 bases between them. CDR3 amino acids: CASRPGLSPYSPLHF. The CDR3 region has the DNA TGTGCCAGCAGACCGGGACTCAGCCCCTATTCACCCCTCCACTTT.

V usage is TRBV6-8 and J usage is TRBJ1-4; 8 nucleotides align to TRBD1. V shed 5 bases, J shed 5 bases, and the junction held 7 bases outside the gene matches. Germline CDR1 MNHGY, CDR2 SAAAGT. The length of the CDR3 is 15 residues. CDR3 coding DNA: TGTGCCAGCAGTCCCCGACAGGGGAGCAATGAAAAACTGTTTTTT. Protein: CASSPRQGSNEKLFF.

This clone has more than one count but fewer than ten. This chain links TRBV6-8 with TRBJ1-1; D not certain. With 3 bases removed from V and 2 bases from J, the gap between germline ends came to 7 bases. This CDR3 has 13 amino acids. CDR1 is MNHGY and CDR2 is SAAAGT in the germline V gene. The CDR3 nucleotides are TGTGCCAGCAGTTATAGACCAAACACTGAAGCTTTCTTT. It codes for CASSYRPNTEAFF.

This chain links TRBV19 with TRBJ2-3, with D hard to call. V was cut by 5 bases and J by 10 bases, with 16 bases left in between. The CDR3 is 13 residues long. Germline V CDR1 and CDR2: LNHDA, SQIVND (reference sequence). CDR3 protein: CASSFSGHHAQYF. In nucleotides, the CDR3 is TGTGCCAGTAGTTTTTCCGGGCACCACGCGCAGTATTTT.

The J gene is TRBJ1-1, the V gene TRBV7-4; D unresolved. This CDR3 is 13 amino acids long. Between the trimmed V and J ends, which lost 7 bases and 7 bases, there was a span of 16 bases. CDR1 is SGHVT, CDR2 SQSDAQ, per germline. The CDR3, as DNA: TGTGCCAGCAACCAACTCCTAGGAGGTGAAGCTTTCTTT. This sequence encodes CASNQLLGGEAFF.

The chain joins TRBV4-1 to TRBJ2-4; 7 bases align to TRBD2. J gave up 3 bases and V 3 bases, and 8 bases lay outside the gene matches. CDR1 is MGHRA, CDR2 YSYEKL, per germline. This CDR3 has 16 amino acids. The CDR3 reads CASSHNSGANKNIQYF. The CDR3 DNA reads TGCGCCAGCAGCCATAACAGCGGGGCGAACAAAAACATTCAGTACTTC.

The rearrangement links TRBV11-3 to TRBJ1-2, with a possible D match to TRBD1 (6 bases). CDR3 length: 14 residues. The V gene lost 3 bases and the J gene lost 2 bases, with 10 bases spanning the gap. Germline CDR1 SGHNT, CDR2 YENEEA. The CDR3 protein is CASSFETGNYGYTF. CDR3 DNA: TGTGCCAGCAGCTTCGAGACAGGCAACTATGGCTACACCTTC.

This clone appeared a few times. The chain employs TRBV6-8 and TRBJ1-5, with D unresolved. This CDR3 has 14 amino acids. The germline V gene has CDR1 MNHGY and CDR2 SAAAGT. V shed 6 bases and J shed 4 bases, with 13 bases lying between them. The DNA for the CDR3 is TGTGCCAGCAGCCAAGGACGGGAAAATCAGCCCCAGCATTTT. It translates to CASSQGRENQPQHF.